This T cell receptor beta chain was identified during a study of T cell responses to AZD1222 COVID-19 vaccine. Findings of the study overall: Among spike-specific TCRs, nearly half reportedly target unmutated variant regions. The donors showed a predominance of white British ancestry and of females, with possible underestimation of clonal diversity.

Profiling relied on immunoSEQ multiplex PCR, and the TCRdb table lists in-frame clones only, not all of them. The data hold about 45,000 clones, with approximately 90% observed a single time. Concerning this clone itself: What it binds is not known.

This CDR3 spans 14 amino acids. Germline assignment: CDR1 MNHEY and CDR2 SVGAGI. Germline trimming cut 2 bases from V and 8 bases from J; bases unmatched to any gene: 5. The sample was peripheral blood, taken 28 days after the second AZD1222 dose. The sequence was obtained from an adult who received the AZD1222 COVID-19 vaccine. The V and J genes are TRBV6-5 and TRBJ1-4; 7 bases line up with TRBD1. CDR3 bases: TGTGCCAGCAGTTACGACAGGGAGGGAGAAAAACTGTTTTTT. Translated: CASSYDREGEKLFF.